This T cell receptor (beta chain) was identified in a study of cytomegalovirus exposure and HLA in healthy donors. General study findings and limits: By a later analysis, the bulk of CMV-associated TCR beta chains appeared HLA-restricted. DRB1 showed the most TCR associations and HLA-C the fewest in a later analysis, as rates varied by HLA locus.

A word on this clone: Its specificity is unknown.

With 60 Vbeta and 13 Jbeta primers, the PCR was carried out. Assay: immunoSEQ multiplex PCR; the TCRdb copy retains only in-frame clones and omits some. The sample table sets out 130,000 to 150,000 clones. This TCR derives from a man between 40 and 49 years old in good health and CMV-seronegative. Sequencing was performed on PBMCs.

The CDR3 is CASSFLAGSTREQYF. For the CDR3, the DNA is TGCGCCAGCAGCTTCTTAGCGGGGAGCACCCGGGAGCAGTACTTC. The chain recombines TRBV5-1 with TRBJ2-7; 8 nucleotides align to TRBD2. Germline-derived CDR1 and CDR2 are SGHRS and YFSETQ. This CDR3 has 15 amino acids. The V segment lost 2 bases and the J segment 7 bases; nucleotides outside the gene matches: 11.